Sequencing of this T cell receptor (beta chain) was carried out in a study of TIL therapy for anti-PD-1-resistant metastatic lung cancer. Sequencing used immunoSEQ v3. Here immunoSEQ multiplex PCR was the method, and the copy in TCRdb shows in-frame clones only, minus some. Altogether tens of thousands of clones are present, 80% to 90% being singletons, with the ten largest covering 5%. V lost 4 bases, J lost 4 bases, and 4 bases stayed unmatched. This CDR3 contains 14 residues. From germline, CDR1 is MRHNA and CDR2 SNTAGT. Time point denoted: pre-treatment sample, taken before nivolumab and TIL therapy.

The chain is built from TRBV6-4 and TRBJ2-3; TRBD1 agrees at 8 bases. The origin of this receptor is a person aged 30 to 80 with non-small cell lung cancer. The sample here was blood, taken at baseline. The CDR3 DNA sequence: TGTGCCAGCAGTGCACAGGGGGAAGCAGATACGCAGTATTTT. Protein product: CASSAQGEADTQYF.